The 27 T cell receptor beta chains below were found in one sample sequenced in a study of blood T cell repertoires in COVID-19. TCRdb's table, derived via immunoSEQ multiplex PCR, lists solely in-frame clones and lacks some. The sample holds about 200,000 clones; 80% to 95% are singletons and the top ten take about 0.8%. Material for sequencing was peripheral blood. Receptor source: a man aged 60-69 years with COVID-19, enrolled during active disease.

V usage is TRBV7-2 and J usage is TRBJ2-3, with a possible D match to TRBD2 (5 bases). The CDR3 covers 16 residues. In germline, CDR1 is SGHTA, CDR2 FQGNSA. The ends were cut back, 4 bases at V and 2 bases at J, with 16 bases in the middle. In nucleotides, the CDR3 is TGTGCCAGCAGCTCCGGAACCGGGATACCCACAGATACGCAGTATTTT. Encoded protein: CASSSGTGIPTDTQYF. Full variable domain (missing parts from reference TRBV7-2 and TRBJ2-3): GAGVSQSPSNKVTEKGKDVELRCDPISGHTALYWYRQSLGQGLEFLIYFQGNSAPDKSGLPSDRFSAERTGGSVSTLTIQRTQQEDSAVYLCASSSGTGIPTDTQYFGPGTRLTVL.

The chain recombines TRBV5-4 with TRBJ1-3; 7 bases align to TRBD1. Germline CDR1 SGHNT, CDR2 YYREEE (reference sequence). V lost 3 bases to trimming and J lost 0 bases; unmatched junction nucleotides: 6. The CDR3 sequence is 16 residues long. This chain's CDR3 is CASSSGQPRSGNTIYF. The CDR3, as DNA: TGTGCCAGCAGCTCGGGACAGCCCCGCTCTGGAAACACCATATATTTT.

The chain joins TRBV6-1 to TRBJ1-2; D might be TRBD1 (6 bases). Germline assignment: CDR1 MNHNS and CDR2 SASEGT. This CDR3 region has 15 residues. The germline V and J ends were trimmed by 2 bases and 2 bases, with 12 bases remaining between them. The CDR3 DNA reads TGTGCCAGCAGTGAAAAGACAGGATTAAACTATGGCTACACCTTC. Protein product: CASSEKTGLNYGYTF.

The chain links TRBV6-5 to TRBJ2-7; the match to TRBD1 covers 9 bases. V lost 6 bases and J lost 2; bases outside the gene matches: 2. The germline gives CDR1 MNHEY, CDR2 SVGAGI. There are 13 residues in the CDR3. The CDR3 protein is CASRRDRAYEQYF. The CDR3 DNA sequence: TGTGCCAGCAGGCGGGACAGGGCCTACGAGCAGTACTTC.

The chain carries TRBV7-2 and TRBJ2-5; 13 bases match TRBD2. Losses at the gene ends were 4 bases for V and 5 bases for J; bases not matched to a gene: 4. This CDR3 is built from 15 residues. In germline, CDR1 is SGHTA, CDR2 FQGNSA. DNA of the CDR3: TGTGCCAGCAGCTCACTAGCGGGAGGGGCGGAGACCCAGTACTTC. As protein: CASSSLAGGAETQYF.

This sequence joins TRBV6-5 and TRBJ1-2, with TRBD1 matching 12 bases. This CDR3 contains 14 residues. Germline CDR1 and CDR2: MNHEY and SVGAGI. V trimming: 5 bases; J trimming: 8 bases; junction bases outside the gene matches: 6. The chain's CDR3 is CASSKGQGAIGYTF. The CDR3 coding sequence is TGTGCCAGCAGTAAGGGACAGGGGGCGATCGGCTACACCTTC.

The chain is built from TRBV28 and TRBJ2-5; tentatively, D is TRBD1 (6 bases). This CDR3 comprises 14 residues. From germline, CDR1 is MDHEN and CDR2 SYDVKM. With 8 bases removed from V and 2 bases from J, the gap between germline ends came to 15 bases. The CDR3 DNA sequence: TGTGCCAGCCGGACCGGACAGCAGCAAGAGACCCAGTACTTC. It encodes CASRTGQQQETQYF. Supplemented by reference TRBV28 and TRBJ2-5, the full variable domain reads DVKVTQSSRYLVKRTGEKVFLECVQDMDHENMFWYRQDPGLGLRLIYFSYDVKMKEKGDIPEGYSVSREKKERFSLILESASTNQTSMYLCASRTGQQQETQYFGPGTRLLVL.

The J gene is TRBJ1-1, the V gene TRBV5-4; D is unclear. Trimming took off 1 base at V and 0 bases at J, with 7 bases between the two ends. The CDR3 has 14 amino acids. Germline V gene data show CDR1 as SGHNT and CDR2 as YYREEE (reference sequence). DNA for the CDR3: TGTGCCAGCAGCTTGACAACGATGAACACTGAAGCTTTCTTT. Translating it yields CASSLTTMNTEAFF. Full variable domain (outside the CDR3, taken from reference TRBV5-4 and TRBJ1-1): ETGVTQSPTHLIKTRGQQVTLRCSSQSGHNTVSWYQQALGQGPQFIFQYYREEENGRGNFPPRFSGLQFPNYSSELNVNALELDDSALYLCASSLTTMNTEAFFGQGTRLTVV.

The CDR3 bases are TGTGCCAGCAGCCAAGCCAGGCGCTCTGGAAACACCATATATTTT. This sequence encodes CASSQARRSGNTIYF. The rearrangement joins TRBV3-1 (or the pseudogene TRBV3-2) to TRBJ1-3; D not certain. The germline V and J ends were trimmed by 1 base and 0 bases, with 7 bases remaining between them. This CDR3 spans 15 amino acids. Germline CDR1 reads LGHDT; CDR2 reads YNNKEL (reference sequence).

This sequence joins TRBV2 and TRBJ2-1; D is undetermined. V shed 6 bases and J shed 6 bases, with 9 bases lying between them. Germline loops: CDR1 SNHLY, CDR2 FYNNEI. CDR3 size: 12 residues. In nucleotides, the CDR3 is TGTGCCAGCAGGGGTCCGGGCAATGAGCAGTTCTTC. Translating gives CASRGPGNEQFF.

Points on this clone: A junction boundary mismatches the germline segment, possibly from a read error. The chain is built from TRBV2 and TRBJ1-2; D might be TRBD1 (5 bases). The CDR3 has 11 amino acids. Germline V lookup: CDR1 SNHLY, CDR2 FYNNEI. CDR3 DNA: TGTGCCAGCAGTGAAGGACAGACCATGAACTTC. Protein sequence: CASSEGQTMNF.

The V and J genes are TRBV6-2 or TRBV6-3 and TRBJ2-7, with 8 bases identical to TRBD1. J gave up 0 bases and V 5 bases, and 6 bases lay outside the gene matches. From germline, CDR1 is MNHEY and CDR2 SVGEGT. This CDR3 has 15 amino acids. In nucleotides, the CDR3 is TGTGCCAGCAGTACATTGGACAGGGTCTCCTACGAGCAGTACTTC. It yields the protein CASSTLDRVSYEQYF.

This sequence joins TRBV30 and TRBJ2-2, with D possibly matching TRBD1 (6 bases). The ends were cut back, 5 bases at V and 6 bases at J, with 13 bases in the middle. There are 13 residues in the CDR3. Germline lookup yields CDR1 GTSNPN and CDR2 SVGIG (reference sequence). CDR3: CAWATGSAGELFF. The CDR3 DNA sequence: TGTGCCTGGGCTACAGGGTCGGCCGGGGAGCTGTTTTTT.

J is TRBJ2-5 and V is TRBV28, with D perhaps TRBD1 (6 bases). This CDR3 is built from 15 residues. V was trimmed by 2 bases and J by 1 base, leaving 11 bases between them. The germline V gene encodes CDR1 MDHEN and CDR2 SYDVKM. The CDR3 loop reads CASSLLGQFQETQYF. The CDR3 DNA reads TGTGCCAGCAGTTTACTGGGACAATTCCAAGAGACCCAGTACTTC.

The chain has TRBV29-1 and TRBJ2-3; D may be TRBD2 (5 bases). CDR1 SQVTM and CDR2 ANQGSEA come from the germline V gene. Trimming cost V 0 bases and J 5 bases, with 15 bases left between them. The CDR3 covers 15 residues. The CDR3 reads CSVEDLPSGKDTQYF. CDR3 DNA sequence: TGCAGCGTTGAAGACCTTCCCTCGGGGAAAGATACGCAGTATTTT.

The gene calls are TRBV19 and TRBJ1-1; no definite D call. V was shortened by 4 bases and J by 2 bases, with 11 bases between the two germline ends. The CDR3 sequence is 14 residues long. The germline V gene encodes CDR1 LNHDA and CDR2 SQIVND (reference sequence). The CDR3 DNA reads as TGTGCCAGTAGTACCCCCACGGTAAACACTGAAGCTTTCTTT. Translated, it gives CASSTPTVNTEAFF.

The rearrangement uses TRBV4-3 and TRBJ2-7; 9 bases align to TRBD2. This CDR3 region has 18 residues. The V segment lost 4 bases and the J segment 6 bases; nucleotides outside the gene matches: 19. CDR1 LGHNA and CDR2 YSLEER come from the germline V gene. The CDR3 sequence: CASSPRDSSAGGPSEQYF. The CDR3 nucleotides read TGCGCCAGCAGCCCGCGGGACTCAAGCGCGGGAGGGCCGTCCGAGCAGTACTTC.

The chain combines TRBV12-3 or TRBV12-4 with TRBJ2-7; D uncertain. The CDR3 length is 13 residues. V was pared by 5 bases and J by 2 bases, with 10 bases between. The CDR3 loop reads CASSIGRAYEQYF. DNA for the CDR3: TGTGCCAGCAGTATCGGTCGGGCCTACGAGCAGTACTTC.

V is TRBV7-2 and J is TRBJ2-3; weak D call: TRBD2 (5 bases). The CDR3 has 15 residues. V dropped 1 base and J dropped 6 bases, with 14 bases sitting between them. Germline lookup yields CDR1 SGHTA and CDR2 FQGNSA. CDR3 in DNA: TGTGCCAGCAGCTTAGATCAGCGGCTGGGGGATACGCAGTATTTT. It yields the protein CASSLDQRLGDTQYF.

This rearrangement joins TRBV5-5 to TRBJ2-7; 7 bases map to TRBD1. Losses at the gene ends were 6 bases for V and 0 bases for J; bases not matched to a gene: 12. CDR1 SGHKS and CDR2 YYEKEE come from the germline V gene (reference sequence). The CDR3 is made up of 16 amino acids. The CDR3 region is CASTQQATGSSYEQYF. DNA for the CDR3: TGTGCCAGCACGCAGCAGGCGACAGGGAGCTCCTACGAGCAGTACTTC.

CDR3 DNA sequence: TGTGCCAGCAGTCCCCTCATCAGGGGCAATCAGCCCCAGCATTTT. Its protein is CASSPLIRGNQPQHF. The chain combines TRBV27 with TRBJ1-5, with a possible D match to TRBD1 (5 bases). The CDR3 sequence is 15 residues long. Trimming took off 5 bases at V and 2 bases at J, with 13 bases between the two ends. From germline, CDR1 is MNHEY and CDR2 SMNVEV (reference sequence).

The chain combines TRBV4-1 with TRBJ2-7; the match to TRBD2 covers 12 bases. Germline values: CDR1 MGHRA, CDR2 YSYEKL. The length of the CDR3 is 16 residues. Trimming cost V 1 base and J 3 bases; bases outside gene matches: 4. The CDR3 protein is CASSQGLAGANYEQYF. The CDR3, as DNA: TGCGCCAGCAGCCAAGGACTAGCGGGGGCCAACTACGAGCAGTACTTC.

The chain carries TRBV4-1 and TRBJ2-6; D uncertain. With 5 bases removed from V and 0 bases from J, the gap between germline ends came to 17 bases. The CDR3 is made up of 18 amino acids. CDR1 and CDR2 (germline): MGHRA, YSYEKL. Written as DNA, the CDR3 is TGCGCCAGCAGCGCGGCCCCAGCACTTCTCTCTGGGGCCAACGTCCTGACTTTC. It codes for CASSAAPALLSGANVLTF.

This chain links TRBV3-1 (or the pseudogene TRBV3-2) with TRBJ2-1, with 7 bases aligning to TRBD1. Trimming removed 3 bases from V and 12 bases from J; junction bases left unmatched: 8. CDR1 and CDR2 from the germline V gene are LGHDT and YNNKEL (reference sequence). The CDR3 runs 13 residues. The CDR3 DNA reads TGTGCCAGCAGCCACGATGACAGGGCGGTGCAGTTCTTC. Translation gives CASSHDDRAVQFF.

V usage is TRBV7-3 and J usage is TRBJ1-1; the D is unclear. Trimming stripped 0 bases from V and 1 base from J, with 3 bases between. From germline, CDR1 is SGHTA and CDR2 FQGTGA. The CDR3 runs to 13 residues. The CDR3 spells CASSLTRNTEAFF. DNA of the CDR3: TGTGCCAGCAGCTTAACCAGGAACACTGAAGCTTTCTTT.

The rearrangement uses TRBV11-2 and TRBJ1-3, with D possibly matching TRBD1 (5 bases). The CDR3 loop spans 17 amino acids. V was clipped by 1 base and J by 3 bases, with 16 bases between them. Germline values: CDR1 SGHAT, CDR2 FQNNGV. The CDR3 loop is CASSLGVNRMNGNTIYF. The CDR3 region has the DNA TGTGCCAGCAGCTTAGGTGTTAACAGGATGAATGGAAACACCATATATTTT.

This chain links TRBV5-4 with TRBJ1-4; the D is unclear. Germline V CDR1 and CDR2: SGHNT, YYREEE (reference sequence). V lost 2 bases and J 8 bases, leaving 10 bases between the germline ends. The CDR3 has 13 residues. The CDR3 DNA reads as TGTGCCAGCAGCTTAATTGTCGGGGAAAAACTGTTTTTT. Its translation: CASSLIVGEKLFF.